One T cell receptor (beta chain) is described in this entry. This record belongs to a study of T cell responses to AZD1222 COVID-19 vaccine. The V gene's germline CDR1 is SNHLY and CDR2 FYNNEI. Germline trimming cut 7 bases from V and 7 bases from J; bases unmatched to any gene: 9. CDR3 size: 13 residues. TCRdb's table, derived via immunoSEQ multiplex PCR, lists solely in-frame clones and lacks some. The sample lists more than 90,000 clones, around 84% occurring once. This chain links TRBV2 with TRBJ1-2, with 7 nucleotides matching TRBD1. The receptor was derived from an adult in good health. Sequenced here: peripheral blood, sampled on day 0 of AZD1222 vaccination. The CDR3 DNA reads TGTGCCAGCATCCATGACAGGGAGCTTGGCTACACCTTC. It encodes CASIHDRELGYTF.